The 3 T cell receptor beta chains below come from one sample, sequenced in a study of shared clonotypes between healthy human individuals. Produced via immunoSEQ multiplex PCR; TCRdb's table is partial and in-frame only. Of over a million clones listed, about 96% are singletons. Sequencing was performed on naive CD4+ T cells sorted from blood. Described subset: CD45RA+ positively selected. The source is a man in his thirties or forties in good health.

This clone was found once. The chain recombines TRBV25-1 with TRBJ1-1; 8 nucleotides agree with TRBD1. Germline values: CDR1 MGHDK, CDR2 SYGVNS. This CDR3 contains 13 residues. V dropped 6 bases and J dropped 4; count of bases not matched to a gene: 4. The CDR3: CASRDREGTEAFF. CDR3 DNA sequence: TGTGCCAGCAGGGACAGGGAGGGCACTGAAGCTTTCTTT.

V is TRBV27 and J is TRBJ1-1; a weak D match, TRBD1 (6 bases). Trimming left V 2 bases short and J 8 bases short, with 12 bases between. This CDR3 is built from 13 residues. CDR1 is MNHEY and CDR2 is SMNVEV in the germline V gene (reference sequence). The CDR3 nucleotides are TGTGCCAGCAGTTTAGGCAGGGGTCTCGAAGCTTTCTTT. This sequence encodes CASSLGRGLEAFF.

The CDR3 sequence is CASSLIRTSGSLREYEQYF. The CDR3 nucleotides are TGTGCCAGCAGTTTAATACGGACTAGCGGGAGCTTGAGGGAGTACGAGCAGTACTTC. The chain is built from TRBV28 and TRBJ2-7; TRBD2 agrees at 13 bases. CDR1 MDHEN and CDR2 SYDVKM come from the germline V gene. The CDR3 contains 19 residues. Trimming took 2 bases from V and 4 from J; bases not matched to a gene: 14.